This T cell receptor beta chain was profiled in a study of T cell clones after liver transplantation. Study summary: Three of the eight recipients were HCV-positive; the rest had non-autoimmune, non-viral transplant indications. Patients counted as tolerant after at least one year off all immunosuppression, enzymes not exceeding twice normal.

TCRdb's copy holds only in-frame clones and misses some; the assay was immunoSEQ multiplex PCR. The sample consists of approximately 19,000 clones, about 84% of them appearing once. This TCR was sampled from a human patient who received a liver transplant. Some of these T cells may belong to the graft donor. Material: CD8+ T cells from blood, obtained around 48 months after liver transplant.

In DNA, the CDR3 is TGTGCCAGCAGTTACTCCACTGTGGGGACGTCCTACGAGCAGTACTTC. Its protein product is CASSYSTVGTSYEQYF. This rearrangement joins TRBV6-5 to TRBJ2-7; either TRBD1 or TRBD2 may fit D (5 bases each). CDR1 is MNHEY and CDR2 is SVGAGI in the germline V gene. Trimming left V 0 bases short and J 1 base short, with 13 bases between. This CDR3 comprises 16 residues.